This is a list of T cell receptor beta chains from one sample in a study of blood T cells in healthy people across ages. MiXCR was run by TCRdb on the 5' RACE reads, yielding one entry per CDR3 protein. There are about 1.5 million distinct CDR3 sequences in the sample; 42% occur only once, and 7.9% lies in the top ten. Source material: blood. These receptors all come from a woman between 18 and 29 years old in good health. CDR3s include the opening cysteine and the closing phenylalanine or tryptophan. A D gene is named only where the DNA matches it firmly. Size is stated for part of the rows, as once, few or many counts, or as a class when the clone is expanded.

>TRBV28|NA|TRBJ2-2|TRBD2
TGTGCCAGCAGTTCCCTGGGTAGCGGGGGGATCTGGGAGCTGTTTTTT
CASSSLGSGGIWELFF
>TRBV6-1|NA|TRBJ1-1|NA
TGTGCCAGCAGTGAAGAGACAGGCTCCACTGAAGCTTTCTTT
CASSEETGSTEAFF
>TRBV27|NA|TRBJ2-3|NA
TGTGCCAGCAGTTTCAGGTTTCCGAACCGCCCCACAGATACGCAGTATTTT
CASSFRFPNRPTDTQYF
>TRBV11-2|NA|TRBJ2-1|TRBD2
TGTGCCAGCAGTCACTTAGGACTAGCGGGGGGTTACAATGAGCAGTTCTTC
CASSHLGLAGGYNEQFF
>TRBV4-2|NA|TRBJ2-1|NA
TGTGCCAGCAGCCCGACTTCCGTTGCTAGCTTCTCAGGGTACAATGAGCAGTTCTTC
CASSPTSVASFSGYNEQFF
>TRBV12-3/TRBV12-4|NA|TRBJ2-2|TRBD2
TGTGCCAGCAGCCTAAACGTGGGACTAGCGGGAGAGACCGGGGAGCTGTTTTTT
CASSLNVGLAGETGELFF
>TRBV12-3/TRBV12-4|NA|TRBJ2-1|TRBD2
TGTGCCAGCAGCTCAGCCTTAGCGGGAGGGGACGCTGAGCAGTTCTTC
CASSSALAGGDAEQFF
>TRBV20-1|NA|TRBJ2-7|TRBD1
TGCAGTGCTAGAGGGTATACCGGACAGGCAATCTTCTCCTACGAGCAGTACTTC
CSARGYTGQAIFSYEQYF
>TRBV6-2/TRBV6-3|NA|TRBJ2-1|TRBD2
TGTGCCAGCAGGGATAGCGGGAGCTCCTACAATGAGCAGTTCTTC
CASRDSGSSYNEQFF
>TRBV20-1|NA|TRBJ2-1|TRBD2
TGCAGTGCGCCACCGGGGGGGCAATACGAGCAGTTCTTC
CSAPPGGQYEQFF
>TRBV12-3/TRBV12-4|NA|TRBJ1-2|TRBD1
TGTGCCAGCAGGAAAACAGGGGACGGCTACACCTTC
CASRKTGDGYTF
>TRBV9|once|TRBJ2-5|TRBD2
TGTGCCAGCAGCACTCAGCGGGGTGAGCAGTACTTC
CASSTQRGEQYF
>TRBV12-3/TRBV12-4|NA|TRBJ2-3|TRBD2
TGTGCCAGCAGGATAGCGGGGGGGCTTCCCACAGATACGCAGTATTTT
CASRIAGGLPTDTQYF
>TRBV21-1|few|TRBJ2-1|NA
TGTGCCAGCAGCAAAGCGGGGACTCACAATGAGCAGTTCTTC
CASSKAGTHNEQFF
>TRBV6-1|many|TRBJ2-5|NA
TGTGCCAGCAGTGGAACGTACCAAGAGACCCAGTACTTC
CASSGTYQETQYF
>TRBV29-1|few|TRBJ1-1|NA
TGCAGCTCCCGACAGATGTCTGAAGCTTTCTTT
CSSRQMSEAFF
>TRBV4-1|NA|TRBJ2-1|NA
TGCGCCAGCAGAGGATATGAGGGGGGACTTAATGAGCAGTTCTTC
CASRGYEGGLNEQFF
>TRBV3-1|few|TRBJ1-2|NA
TGTGCCAGCAGCCTCCTGGGCCAGGGTGTATCTGGCTACACCTTC
CASSLLGQGVSGYTF
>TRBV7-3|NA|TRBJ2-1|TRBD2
TGTGCCAGCAGCTTATCCCACGGGACTAGCGGGTGCAATGAGCAGTTCTTC
CASSLSHGTSGCNEQFF
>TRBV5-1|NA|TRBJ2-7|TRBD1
TGCGCCAGCAGCTTCCGGGACAGGGGAATTACCTACAATGAGCAGTACTTC
CASSFRDRGITYNEQYF
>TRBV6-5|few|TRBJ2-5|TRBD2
TGTGCCAGCAGTTACTCCCCGGGGACTAGCGGGATCCAAGAGACCCAGTACTTC
CASSYSPGTSGIQETQYF
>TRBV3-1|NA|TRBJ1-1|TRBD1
TGTGCCAGCAGCTACGGACAGGTGGGGACTGAAGCTTTCTTT
CASSYGQVGTEAFF
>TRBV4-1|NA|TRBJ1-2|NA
TGCGCCAGCAAATCCTCCGGGACCCGCTACACCTTC
CASKSSGTRYTF
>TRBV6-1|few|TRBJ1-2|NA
TGTGCCAGCGCCCGAGGCCAGAGGGGCTACACCTTC
CASARGQRGYTF
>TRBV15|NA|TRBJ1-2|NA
TGTGCCACCAGCAGAGATCGTGGGGAAGGCTACACCTTC
CATSRDRGEGYTF
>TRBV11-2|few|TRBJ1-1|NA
TGTGCCAGCAGCTTAGACAGGGGACAAGCTTTCTTT
CASSLDRGQAFF
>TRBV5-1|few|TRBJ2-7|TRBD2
TGCGCCAGCAGCTCCGGACTAGCGGGAAACAATGAGCAGTACTTC
CASSSGLAGNNEQYF
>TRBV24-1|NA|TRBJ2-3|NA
TGTGCCACCAGTGCGGCGGAGGCTGGATCAGATACGCAGTATTTT
CATSAAEAGSDTQYF
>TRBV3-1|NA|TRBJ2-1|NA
TGTGCCAGCAGCCAAACGATCCAAGGGCAGTTCTTC
CASSQTIQGQFF
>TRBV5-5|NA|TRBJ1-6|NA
TGTGCCAGCAGCCCCGGTGGGGGCTGGGGCGGATCACCCCTCCACTTT
CASSPGGGWGGSPLHF
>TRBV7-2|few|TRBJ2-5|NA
TGTGCCAGCAGCTTCGGCGGGACAGCTAGGGAGCAGTACTTC
CASSFGGTAREQYF
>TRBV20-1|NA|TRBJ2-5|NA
TGCAGTGCTAGTCGGACAGTGGGCCCCCAAGAGACCCAGTACTTC
CSASRTVGPQETQYF
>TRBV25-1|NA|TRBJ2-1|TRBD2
TGTGCCAGCAGAACCGGGACTAACGAATACAATGAGCAGTTCTTC
CASRTGTNEYNEQFF
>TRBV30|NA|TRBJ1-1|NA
TGTGCCGGACACCGGGCCAACACTGAAGCTTTCTTT
CAGHRANTEAFF
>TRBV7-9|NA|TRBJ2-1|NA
TGTGCCAGCAGCTTATCACCGGACCCGGACAATGAGCGGTTCTTC
CASSLSPDPDNERFF
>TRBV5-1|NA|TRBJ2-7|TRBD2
TGCGCCAGCAGCTTGGGCCCTAGCGGTTACAATGAGCAGTACTTC
CASSLGPSGYNEQYF
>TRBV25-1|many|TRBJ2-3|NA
TGTGCCAGCAGCCCCGTGGGGGGCACAGATACGCAGTATTTT
CASSPVGGTDTQYF
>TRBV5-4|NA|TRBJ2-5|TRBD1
TGTGCCAGCAGCACCAGGACAGGTTTCCAAGAGACCCAGTACTTC
CASSTRTGFQETQYF